This T cell receptor beta chain was profiled in a study of blood T cell repertoires in COVID-19. The ends lost 5 bases at V and 1 base at J; junction bases unmatched: 2. Germline V gene sequence: CDR1 MNHEY, CDR2 SVGAGI. The CDR3 is 14 residues long. Profiled with immunoSEQ multiplex PCR; TCRdb holds only in-frame clones, not every one. The sample contains fewer than 250,000 clones, 65% to 90% of which appear only once. The source is a woman between 40 and 55 years old with acute COVID-19. The chain has TRBV6-5 and TRBJ1-1; TRBD1 matches 9 bases. Sequences were obtained from PBMCs or T cells enriched from blood (not recorded which). The CDR3 nucleotides read TGTGCCAGCAGTAGGGACAGGGAGAACACTGAAGCTTTCTTT. Translating it yields CASSRDRENTEAFF.